Presented here are 16 T cell receptor beta chains from one specimen sequenced in a study of T cell repertoires in cytomegalovirus infection. These receptors have no known antigen. TCRdb ran MiXCR on the reads and lists one entry per CDR3 protein. The table lists about 920,000 distinct CDR3 sequences, around 31% of them singletons. The specimen comprised cultured CD8+ T cells from PBMCs, sampled from culture after CMV antigen stimulation. These receptors were collected from a human donor in good health (CMV status not recorded). Some clones in this sample may be carry-over from other donors' samples.

Ten or more counts support this clonotype. The V and J genes are TRBV7-2 and TRBJ1-2; tentatively, D is TRBD1 (6 bases). V was trimmed by 10 bases and J by 4 bases, leaving 25 bases between them. CDR1 is SGHTA and CDR2 is FQGNSA in the germline V gene. The CDR3 has 16 amino acids. Written as DNA, the CDR3 is TGTGCCATTCCGTCCAAGGGGGGTCTTCTCCGCTATGGCTACACCTTC. This codes for CAIPSKGGLLRYGYTF.

The genes are TRBV19 and TRBJ1-1; D remains ambiguous. The V gene's germline CDR1 is LNHDA and CDR2 SQIVND (reference sequence). The V gene lost 5 bases and the J gene lost 8 bases, with 9 bases spanning the gap. The CDR3 is 11 residues long. The CDR3 sequence is CASSFTQEAFF. The CDR3 DNA reads as TGTGCCAGTAGTTTTACACAGGAAGCTTTCTTT. The full variable domain, in which reference TRBV19 and TRBJ1-1 provide the parts outside the CDR3, is DGGITQSPKYLFRKEGQNVTLSCEQNLNHDAMYWYRQDPGQGLRLIYYSQIVNDFQKGDIAEGYSVSREKKESFPLTVTSAQKNPTAFYLCASSFTQEAFFGQGTRLTVV.

V usage is TRBV27 and J usage is TRBJ1-2, with 10 bases that match TRBD1. V shed 3 bases, J shed 5 bases, and the junction held 6 bases outside the gene matches. CDR1 is MNHEY and CDR2 is SMNVEV in the germline V gene (reference sequence). CDR3 length: 15 amino acids. For the CDR3, the DNA is TGTGCCAGCAGTTTCTCCGGGACAGGGGCATATGGCTACACCTTC. Its protein is CASSFSGTGAYGYTF.

This clonotype was observed a few times. The chain couples TRBV7-9 to TRBJ2-1; 7 bases agree with TRBD1. After removal of 4 bases from V and 2 bases from J, the junction contained 5 bases not matched to a gene. Germline V gene sequence: CDR1 SEHNR, CDR2 FQNEAQ (reference sequence). This CDR3 contains 15 residues. CDR3 amino acids: CASSSGDSPYNEQFF. CDR3 DNA sequence: TGTGCCAGCAGCTCAGGGGACAGTCCCTACAATGAGCAGTTCTTC.

On this clonotype: Mismatch with germline at one junction end may stem from a read error. The chain carries TRBV28 and TRBJ1-1; unclear D gene. The V gene's germline CDR1 is MDHEN and CDR2 SYDVKM. This CDR3 region has 13 residues. The CDR3 reads CANSLVADTEAFF. CDR3 DNA sequence: TGTGCCAACAGTTTAGTTGCAGACACTGAAGCTTTCTTT.

The count of this clonotype is one. The J gene is TRBJ2-1, the V gene TRBV6-2 or TRBV6-3; tentative D call: TRBD2 (5 bases). CDR1 and CDR2 from the germline V gene are MNHEY and SVGEGT. V gave up 8 bases and J gave up 7 bases, with 15 bases separating them. The CDR3 extends over 13 amino acids. This CDR3 is CASGSPEANEQFF. CDR3 bases: TGTGCCAGCGGCTCGCCGGAGGCGAATGAGCAGTTCTTC.

The genes are TRBV29-1 and TRBJ1-2, with D uncertain. Trimming cost V 2 bases and J 8 bases, with 18 bases left between them. This CDR3 has 14 residues. CDR1 and CDR2 from the germline V gene are SQVTM and ANQGSEA. CDR3 bases: TGCAGCGTTGAACGATTATCGGGTCGAAACGGCTACACCTTC. Translating it yields CSVERLSGRNGYTF.

The chain employs TRBV5-4 and TRBJ1-2, with TRBD1 matching 10 bases. Germline V gives CDR1 SGHNT, CDR2 YYREEE (reference sequence). The trim removed 5 bases at V and 4 bases at J, leaving 11 bases unmatched. The CDR3 is 16 amino acids. CDR3 residues: CASRATGTGDPYGYTF. CDR3 sequence (DNA): TGTGCCAGCAGAGCGACCGGGACAGGGGATCCCTATGGCTACACCTTC.

This clonotype was recorded only once. The chain couples TRBV28 to TRBJ2-7, with D tentatively TRBD1 (6 bases). The germline CDR1 and CDR2 sequences are MDHEN and SYDVKM. The CDR3 is 14 residues long. The ends were cut back, 3 bases at V and 0 bases at J, with 9 bases in the middle. The CDR3 bases are TGTGCCAGCAGTTTCCAGGGGCGCTCCTACGAGCAGTACGTC. This translates into CASSFQGRSYEQYV.

The sample holds a few counts of this clonotype. This sequence joins TRBV12-3 or TRBV12-4 and TRBJ1-2, with D uncertain. Trimming removed 2 bases at V and 2 bases at J, with 9 bases between. This CDR3 has 14 residues. CDR3 residues: CASSLTSGNYGYTF. For the CDR3, the DNA is TGTGCCAGCAGTTTAACTTCAGGCAACTATGGCTACACCTTC.

V usage is TRBV27 and J usage is TRBJ2-5, with D perhaps matching TRBD1 (5 bases). The CDR3 consists of 15 residues. V was trimmed by 4 bases and J by 3 bases, leaving 15 bases between them. The germline V gene encodes CDR1 MNHEY and CDR2 SMNVEV (reference sequence). The CDR3, as DNA: TGTGCCAGCAGTTGGGTAGGGGATTCGAAAGAGACCCAGTACTTC. Translating gives CASSWVGDSKETQYF.

Only a few counts were recorded for this clonotype. The rearrangement joins TRBV14 to TRBJ2-5; TRBD1 is a possible D gene (6 bases). Trimming took off 0 bases at V and 3 bases at J, with 17 bases between the two ends. CDR1 is SGHDN, CDR2 FVKESK, per germline. The CDR3 contains 17 residues. As DNA, the CDR3 is TGTGCCAGCAGCCAAGACCTCATACCTTACAGGGAAGAGACCCAGTACTTC. This sequence encodes CASSQDLIPYREETQYF. The whole variable domain, filled in from reference TRBV14 and TRBJ2-5, reads EAGVTQFPSHSVIEKGQTVTLRCDPISGHDNLYWYRRVMGKEIKFLLHFVKESKQDESGMPNNRFLAERTGGTYSTLKVQPAELEDSGVYFCASSQDLIPYREETQYFGPGTRLLVL.

J is TRBJ1-5 and V is TRBV6-6; D remains unclear. The CDR3 contains 13 residues. V lost 6 bases and J 4 bases, leaving 10 bases between the germline ends. Germline V lookup: CDR1 MNHNY, CDR2 SVGAGI (reference sequence). As DNA, the CDR3 is TGTGCCAGCAGCAACCGGGAGAATCAGCCCCAGCATTTT. Translating it yields CASSNRENQPQHF.

The chain recombines TRBV7-3 with TRBJ2-3; TRBD2 agrees at 7 bases. V was clipped by 4 bases and J by 2 bases; unmatched bases: 9. Germline CDR1 SGHTA, CDR2 FQGTGA. This CDR3 is 16 amino acids long. CDR3 residues: CASSSVGRELTDTQYF. The DNA for the CDR3 is TGTGCCAGCAGCTCCGTTGGGCGGGAGCTCACAGATACGCAGTATTTT.

V gene TRBV24-1 combines with J gene TRBJ2-3; a possible D gene is TRBD1 (6 bases). Germline assignment: CDR1 KGHDR and CDR2 SFDVKD. V dropped 9 bases and J dropped 2 bases, with 17 bases sitting between them. There are 15 residues in the CDR3. The CDR3 region is CATSSRDTNTDTQYF. The DNA for the CDR3 is TGTGCCACCTCAAGCCGGGACACGAACACAGATACGCAGTATTTT.

This clonotype was seen only a few times. The chain recombines TRBV3-1 with TRBJ1-2; D is undetermined. The germline V gene encodes CDR1 LGHDT and CDR2 YNNKEL (reference sequence). V dropped 2 bases and J dropped 4 bases, with 8 bases sitting between them. The CDR3 length is 13 residues. For the CDR3, the DNA is TGTGCCAGCAGCCAATTTTCTCCCTATGGCTACACCTTC. It is translated as CASSQFSPYGYTF.